The 15 T cell receptor beta chains below all came from one sample that was sequenced in a study of cytomegalovirus exposure and HLA in healthy donors. Researchers ran the PCR with 60 Vbeta and 13 Jbeta primers. Repertoires were generated with immunoSEQ multiplex PCR, while TCRdb's copy carries only in-frame clones and drops some. The sample lists around 100,000 clones, around 84% occurring once. Material for sequencing was PBMCs. The receptors originated from a woman between 40 and 50 years old in good health and CMV-seropositive.

V usage is TRBV12-5 and J usage is TRBJ1-5; D remains ambiguous. The CDR3 runs to 12 residues. Germline V gene sequence: CDR1 LGHNT, CDR2 FRNRAP. V dropped 0 bases and J dropped 7 bases, with 4 bases sitting between them. The CDR3 spells CASGLVRQPQHF. The CDR3 DNA reads TGTGCTAGTGGTTTGGTGAGGCAGCCCCAGCATTTT.

In this sample, this clone turned up a few times. V and J are TRBV19 and TRBJ1-6; no reliable D call. V lost 5 bases and J 7 bases, leaving 15 bases between the germline ends. Germline CDR1 reads LNHDA; CDR2 reads SQIVND (reference sequence). The CDR3 covers 15 residues. CDR3 region: CASSPLAGANSPLHF. For the CDR3, the DNA is TGTGCCAGTAGTCCCCTCGCGGGTGCAAATTCACCCCTCCACTTT. Combining the CDR3 with reference TRBV19 and TRBJ1-6 gives the whole variable domain DGGITQSPKYLFRKEGQNVTLSCEQNLNHDAMYWYRQDPGQGLRLIYYSQIVNDFQKGDIAEGYSVSREKKESFPLTVTSAQKNPTAFYLCASSPLAGANSPLHFGNGTRLTVT.

This chain links TRBV2 with TRBJ2-5, with 14 bases lining up with TRBD2. This CDR3 region has 18 residues. CDR1 is SNHLY, CDR2 FYNNEI, per germline. The V segment lost 6 bases and the J segment 5 bases; nucleotides outside the gene matches: 14. The CDR3 reads CASRPGLAGVGYAETQYF. The CDR3 DNA reads as TGTGCCAGCAGGCCGGGACTAGCGGGGGTTGGCTACGCGGAGACCCAGTACTTC.

This clone has just one count. The chain links TRBV27 to TRBJ1-5; 7 bases line up with TRBD1. The CDR3 runs to 17 residues. V gave up 6 bases and J gave up 3 bases; unmatched junction bases: 14. Germline V gene sequence: CDR1 MNHEY, CDR2 SMNVEV (reference sequence). The DNA of the CDR3 is TGTGCCAGCAGCCCCCGGACAGGTACATTCGACAATCAGCCCCAGCATTTT. It yields the protein CASSPRTGTFDNQPQHF.

The V call is TRBV6-1, the J call TRBJ1-2; 10 bases align to TRBD1. Germline CDR1 and CDR2: MNHNS and SASEGT. V shed 6 bases, J shed 13 bases, and the junction held 17 bases outside the gene matches. The CDR3 sequence is 15 residues long. The CDR3 loop reads CASSLNRDRGFNGTF. The CDR3 DNA sequence: TGTGCCAGCAGCCTAAACCGGGACAGGGGCTTTAATGGCACCTTC.

In this sample, this clone turned up a few times. This sequence joins TRBV6-1 and TRBJ1-5, with D maybe TRBD1 (5 bases). The V gene lost 2 bases and the J gene lost 5 bases, with 16 bases spanning the gap. The V gene's germline CDR1 is MNHNS and CDR2 SASEGT. The CDR3 covers 16 residues. This CDR3 reads CASSEMVGDGDQPQHF. In nucleotides, the CDR3 is TGTGCCAGCAGTGAAATGGTAGGGGATGGAGATCAGCCCCAGCATTTT.

The chain combines TRBV7-2 with TRBJ1-1; 7 nucleotides match TRBD1. The CDR3 is 15 residues long. Germline CDR1 SGHTA, CDR2 FQGNSA. The trim removed 5 bases at V and 2 bases at J, leaving 8 bases unmatched. The CDR3 protein is CASSPEGQPNTEAFF. The CDR3, as DNA: TGTGCCAGCAGCCCGGAGGGACAGCCAAACACTGAAGCTTTCTTT.

This clone appeared once. J is TRBJ2-7 and V is TRBV29-1, with D tentatively TRBD2 (7 bases). CDR3 length equals 15 residues. CDR1 SQVTM and CDR2 ANQGSEA come from the germline V gene. Trimming stripped 5 bases from V and 4 bases from J, with 21 bases between. CDR3 protein: CSVLGAGTNQYEQYF. The CDR3 DNA is TGCAGCGTTTTGGGGGCCGGGACTAACCAATACGAGCAGTACTTC.

The chain combines TRBV7-6 with TRBJ2-7; TRBD1 agrees at 7 bases. V was clipped by 3 bases and J by 0 bases; unmatched bases: 8. Germline V gene data show CDR1 as SGHVS and CDR2 as FNYEAQ. The CDR3 contains 16 residues. CDR3 residues: CASSLAPGTASYEQYF. DNA for the CDR3: TGTGCCAGCAGCTTGGCCCCCGGGACAGCCTCCTACGAGCAGTACTTC.

This clone was picked up a small number of times. Here the CDR3 DNA reads TGCAGTGCTAGGCGGCCCCCTGAGCTGTTTTTT. It yields the protein CSARRPPELFF. The genes are TRBV20-1 and TRBJ2-2; D gene unclear. V lost 3 bases and J lost 11, with 10 bases in between. CDR3 length: 11 residues. The germline V gene has CDR1 DFQATT and CDR2 SNEGSKA (reference sequence).

A single count supports this clone. The rearrangement links TRBV28 to TRBJ2-1; D is possibly TRBD1 (5 bases). Germline V gene data show CDR1 as MDHEN and CDR2 as SYDVKM. CDR3 length equals 17 residues. Deletions cut 2 bases from V and 0 bases from J, with 14 bases between. The CDR3 protein is CASSLGLGRSSYNEQFF. CDR3 coding DNA: TGTGCCAGCAGTTTAGGGCTGGGGCGGAGCTCCTACAATGAGCAGTTCTTC. The full variable domain, in which reference TRBV28 and TRBJ2-1 provide the parts outside the CDR3, is DVKVTQSSRYLVKRTGEKVFLECVQDMDHENMFWYRQDPGLGLRLIYFSYDVKMKEKGDIPEGYSVSREKKERFSLILESASTNQTSMYLCASSLGLGRSSYNEQFFGPGTRLTVL.

The chain combines TRBV18 with TRBJ2-5; D unresolved. V dropped 9 bases and J dropped 4 bases, with 6 bases sitting between them. The CDR3 is 10 residues long. CDR1 is KGHSH and CDR2 is LQKENI in the germline V gene. This CDR3 reads CASSGETQYF. The CDR3 DNA sequence: TGTGCCAGTTCCGGAGAGACCCAGTACTTC.

The chain recombines TRBV7-8 with TRBJ1-5; 8 nucleotides agree with TRBD1. The CDR3 is 15 residues long. Germline lookup yields CDR1 SGHVS and CDR2 FQNEAQ. With V trimmed by 3 bases and J by 4 bases, 5 bases remained unmatched. CDR3 in DNA: TGTGCCAGCAGCTTGGGGACAGGACTTAATCAGCCCCAGCATTTT. Its translation is CASSLGTGLNQPQHF.

This clone was observed a single time. The genes are TRBV5-4 and TRBJ1-1, with D unclear. The CDR3 loop spans 14 amino acids. V was clipped by 3 bases and J by 1 base, with 10 bases between them. The V gene's germline CDR1 is SGHNT and CDR2 YYREEE (reference sequence). The CDR3 here is CASSSLSGNTEAFF. As DNA, the CDR3 is TGTGCCAGCAGCTCCCTCTCAGGGAACACTGAAGCTTTCTTT.

This rearrangement joins TRBV2 to TRBJ2-7, with 8 bases that match TRBD1. The germline V gene has CDR1 SNHLY and CDR2 FYNNEI. V trimming: 10 bases; J trimming: 0 bases; junction bases outside the gene matches: 5. The CDR3 spans 13 residues. CDR3 protein: CANRDRLSYEQYF. DNA of the CDR3: TGTGCCAACAGGGACAGGCTCTCCTACGAGCAGTACTTC.